Listed below are T cell receptor beta chains from one sample, sequenced in a study of cytomegalovirus exposure and HLA in healthy donors. TCRdb's table, derived via immunoSEQ multiplex PCR, lists solely in-frame clones and lacks some. The sample shows approximately 150,000 clones, 68% of them seen only once. The sample comprised PBMCs. The receptor source for this set is a woman aged 40 to 50 in good health and CMV-seropositive. Both conserved end residues are part of each CDR3. The order of the fields is CDR3 DNA, CDR3 protein, D gene, clone size, J gene, V gene. D genes are given only for firm matches. Size values are once, few and many counts, or a class for expanded clones, and some rows have none.

cdr3_nt: TGTGCCAGCAAGGGGGCCTCTGGGGCCAACGTCCTGACTTTC
cdr3_aa: CASKGASGANVLTF
d_call: TRBD1
clone_size: NA
j_call: TRBJ2-6
v_call: TRBV6-5

cdr3_nt: TGTGCCAGCAGTTTAAACGGGGGGGGCGATGAGCAGTTCTTC
cdr3_aa: CASSLNGGGDEQFF
d_call: TRBD2
clone_size: NA
j_call: TRBJ2-1
v_call: TRBV7-3

cdr3_nt: TGTGCCAGCAGCCAAGACCGGGAAGGATCCCTCCACTTT
cdr3_aa: CASSQDREGSLHF
d_call: NA
clone_size: NA
j_call: TRBJ1-6
v_call: TRBV4-2

cdr3_nt: TGTGCCAGCAGCCTCGGGAAGGGAAGGTACTTC
cdr3_aa: CASSLGKGRYF
d_call: NA
clone_size: NA
j_call: TRBJ2-7
v_call: TRBV5-8

cdr3_nt: TGTGCCAGCAGAACAACCGGGACAGAGAACACTGAAGCTTTCTTT
cdr3_aa: CASRTTGTENTEAFF
d_call: TRBD1
clone_size: NA
j_call: TRBJ1-1
v_call: TRBV6-5

cdr3_nt: TGTGCCAGCAGTACAGTGGGCTACTCCTACGAGCAGTACTTC
cdr3_aa: CASSTVGYSYEQYF
d_call: NA
clone_size: medium-sized
j_call: TRBJ2-7
v_call: TRBV6-6

cdr3_nt: TGCGCCAGCAGCTTGGGTCGGGACAGCCTTCAAGAGACCCAGTACTTC
cdr3_aa: CASSLGRDSLQETQYF
d_call: TRBD1
clone_size: NA
j_call: TRBJ2-5
v_call: TRBV5-1

cdr3_nt: TGTGCCAGCTCACTCCCGGGACAGGGGACCGACACTGAAGCTTTCTTT
cdr3_aa: CASSLPGQGTDTEAFF
d_call: TRBD1
clone_size: few
j_call: TRBJ1-1
v_call: TRBV18

cdr3_nt: TGTGCCAGCACCGAGAGGGCCGACTATGGCTACACCTTC
cdr3_aa: CASTERADYGYTF
d_call: NA
clone_size: NA
j_call: TRBJ1-2
v_call: TRBV28

cdr3_nt: TGCGCCAGCAGCCCCGAGGGGGGGTCCGGGACAGGGGTGTACGAGCAGTACTTC
cdr3_aa: CASSPEGGSGTGVYEQYF
d_call: TRBD1
clone_size: NA
j_call: TRBJ2-7
v_call: TRBV5-1

cdr3_nt: TGTGCCACCAACAGGGGCCGCCCACCCTACGAGCAGTACTTC
cdr3_aa: CATNRGRPPYEQYF
d_call: TRBD1
clone_size: few
j_call: TRBJ2-7
v_call: TRBV28

cdr3_nt: TGTGCCAGCAGTTCCACCCAGCGGGCAGGATCCAATGAGCAGTTCTTC
cdr3_aa: CASSSTQRAGSNEQFF
d_call: NA
clone_size: NA
j_call: TRBJ2-1
v_call: TRBV2

cdr3_nt: TGTGCCAGCACCCCCAGCGGCAGAAATCAGCCCCAGCATTTT
cdr3_aa: CASTPSGRNQPQHF
d_call: NA
clone_size: NA
j_call: TRBJ1-5
v_call: TRBV6-1

cdr3_nt: TGTGCCAGCAGGGACATCCCGGAGACCCAGTACTTC
cdr3_aa: CASRDIPETQYF
d_call: NA
clone_size: NA
j_call: TRBJ2-5
v_call: TRBV25-1

cdr3_nt: TGCGCCAGCAGCCCATTCCGGGGTAGCACAGATACGCAGTATTTT
cdr3_aa: CASSPFRGSTDTQYF
d_call: NA
clone_size: NA
j_call: TRBJ2-3
v_call: TRBV4-3

cdr3_nt: TGCGCCAGCAGCCAAGCCCCGGGACAGAACACCGGGGAGCTGTTTTTT
cdr3_aa: CASSQAPGQNTGELFF
d_call: NA
clone_size: NA
j_call: TRBJ2-2
v_call: TRBV4-3

cdr3_nt: TGTGCCAGCAGGGCTCTAGCGGGGGTCAACAATGAGCAGTTCTTC
cdr3_aa: CASRALAGVNNEQFF
d_call: TRBD2
clone_size: NA
j_call: TRBJ2-1
v_call: TRBV6-4

cdr3_nt: TGTGCCAGCAGACCGATGGACGGGGTCGGATACGAGCAGTACTTC
cdr3_aa: CASRPMDGVGYEQYF
d_call: NA
clone_size: NA
j_call: TRBJ2-7
v_call: TRBV5-4

cdr3_nt: TGTGCCAGCAGTCCTTATAGCAATCAGCCCCAGCATTTT
cdr3_aa: CASSPYSNQPQHF
d_call: NA
clone_size: NA
j_call: TRBJ1-5
v_call: TRBV6-1

cdr3_nt: TGTGCCAGTAGTATAACGGGTGGTGGCACAGATACGCAGTATTTT
cdr3_aa: CASSITGGGTDTQYF
d_call: NA
clone_size: NA
j_call: TRBJ2-3
v_call: TRBV19

cdr3_nt: TGTGCCAGTCGACATGATGGGGGGGGTGGATATGGCTACACCTTC
cdr3_aa: CASRHDGGGGYGYTF
d_call: NA
clone_size: once
j_call: TRBJ1-2
v_call: TRBV19

cdr3_nt: TGTGCCAGCAGTTTGTTCGGAGGGCCTTACAATGAGCAGTTCTTC
cdr3_aa: CASSLFGGPYNEQFF
d_call: NA
clone_size: NA
j_call: TRBJ2-1
v_call: TRBV28